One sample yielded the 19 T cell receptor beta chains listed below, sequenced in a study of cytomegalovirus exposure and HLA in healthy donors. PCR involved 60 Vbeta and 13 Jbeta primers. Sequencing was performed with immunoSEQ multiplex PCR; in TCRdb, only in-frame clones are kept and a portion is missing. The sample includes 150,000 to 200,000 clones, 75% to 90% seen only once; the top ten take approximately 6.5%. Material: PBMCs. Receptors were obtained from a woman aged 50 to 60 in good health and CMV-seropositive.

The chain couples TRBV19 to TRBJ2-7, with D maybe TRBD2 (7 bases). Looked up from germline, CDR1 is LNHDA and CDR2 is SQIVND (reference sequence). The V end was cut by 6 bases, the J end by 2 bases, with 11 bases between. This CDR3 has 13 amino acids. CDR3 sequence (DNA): TGTGCCAGTAGCGGGGGGCGACCCTACGAGCAGTACTTC. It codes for CASSGGRPYEQYF. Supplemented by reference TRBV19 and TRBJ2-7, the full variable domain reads DGGITQSPKYLFRKEGQNVTLSCEQNLNHDAMYWYRQDPGQGLRLIYYSQIVNDFQKGDIAEGYSVSREKKESFPLTVTSAQKNPTAFYLCASSGGRPYEQYFGPGTRLTVT.

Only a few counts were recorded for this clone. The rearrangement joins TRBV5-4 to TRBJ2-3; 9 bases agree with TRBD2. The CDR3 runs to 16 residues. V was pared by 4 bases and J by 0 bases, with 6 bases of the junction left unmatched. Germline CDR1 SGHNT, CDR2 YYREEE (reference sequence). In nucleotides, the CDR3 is TGTGCCAGCAGCCTAGGGACTAGCCGAAGCACAGATACGCAGTATTTT. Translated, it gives CASSLGTSRSTDTQYF.

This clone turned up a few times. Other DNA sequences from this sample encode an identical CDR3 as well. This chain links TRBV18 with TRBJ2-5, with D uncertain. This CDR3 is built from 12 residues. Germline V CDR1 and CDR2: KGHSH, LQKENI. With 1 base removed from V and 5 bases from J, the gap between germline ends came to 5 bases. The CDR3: CASSPRAETQYF. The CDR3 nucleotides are TGTGCCAGCTCACCACGGGCTGAGACCCAGTACTTC.

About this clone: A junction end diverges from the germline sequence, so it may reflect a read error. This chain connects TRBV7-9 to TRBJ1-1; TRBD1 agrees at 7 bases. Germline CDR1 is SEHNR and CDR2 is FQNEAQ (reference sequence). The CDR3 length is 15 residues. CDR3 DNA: TGTTCCAGCAGCTCGAGACAGGGACGGAACACTGAAGCTTTCTTT. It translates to CSSSSRQGRNTEAFF.

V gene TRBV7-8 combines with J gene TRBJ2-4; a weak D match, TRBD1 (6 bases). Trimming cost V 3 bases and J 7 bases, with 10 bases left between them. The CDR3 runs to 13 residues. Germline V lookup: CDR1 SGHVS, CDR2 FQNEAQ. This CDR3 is CASSLGRGNIQYF. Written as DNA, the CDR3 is TGTGCCAGCAGCTTGGGAAGGGGGAACATTCAGTACTTC.

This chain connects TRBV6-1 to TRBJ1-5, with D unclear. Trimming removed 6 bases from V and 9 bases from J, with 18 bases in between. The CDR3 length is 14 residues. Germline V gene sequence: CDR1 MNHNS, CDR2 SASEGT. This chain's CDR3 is CASSEEVTVGPQHF. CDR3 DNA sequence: TGTGCCAGCAGCGAGGAAGTGACTGTGGGGCCCCAGCATTTT.

Here the CDR3 reads CASSVAAGNTGELFF. The DNA for the CDR3 is TGTGCCAGCAGCGTAGCGGCAGGTAACACCGGGGAGCTGTTTTTT. The chain employs TRBV9 and TRBJ2-2; D is unresolved. The V end was cut by 0 bases, the J end by 2 bases, with 8 bases between. Germline assignment: CDR1 SGDLS and CDR2 YYNGEE. The CDR3 extends over 15 amino acids.

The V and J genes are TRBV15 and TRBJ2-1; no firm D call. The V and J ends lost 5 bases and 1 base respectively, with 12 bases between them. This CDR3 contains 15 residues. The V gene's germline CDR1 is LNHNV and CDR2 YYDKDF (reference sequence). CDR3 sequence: CATSSSSGSYNEQFF. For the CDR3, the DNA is TGTGCCACCAGCTCAAGCTCGGGTTCCTACAATGAGCAGTTCTTC.

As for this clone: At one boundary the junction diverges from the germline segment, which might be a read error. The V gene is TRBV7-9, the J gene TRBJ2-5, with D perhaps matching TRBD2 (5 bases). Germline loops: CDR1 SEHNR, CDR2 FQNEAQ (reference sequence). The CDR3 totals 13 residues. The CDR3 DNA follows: TGTTCCAGCGGAGCCCCGGATCTGAAGACCCAGTACTTC. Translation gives CSSGAPDLKTQYF.

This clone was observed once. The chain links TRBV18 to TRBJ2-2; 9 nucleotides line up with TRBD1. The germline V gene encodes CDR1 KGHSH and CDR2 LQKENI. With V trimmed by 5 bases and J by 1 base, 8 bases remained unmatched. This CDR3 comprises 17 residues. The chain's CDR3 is CASSSVQGARNTGELFF. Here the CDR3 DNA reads TGTGCCAGCTCATCGGTACAGGGGGCGCGGAACACCGGGGAGCTGTTTTTT.

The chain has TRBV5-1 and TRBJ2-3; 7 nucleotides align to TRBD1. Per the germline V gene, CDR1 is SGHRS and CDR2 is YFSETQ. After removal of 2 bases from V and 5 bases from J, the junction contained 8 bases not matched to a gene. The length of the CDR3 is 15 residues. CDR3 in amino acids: CASSLGTAVLDTQYF. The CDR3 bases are TGCGCCAGCAGCTTAGGGACAGCCGTTCTAGATACGCAGTATTTT. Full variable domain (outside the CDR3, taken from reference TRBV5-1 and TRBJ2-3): KAGVTQTPRYLIKTRGQQVTLSCSPISGHRSVSWYQQTPGQGLQFLFEYFSETQRNKGNFPGRFSGRQFSNSRSEMNVSTLELGDSALYLCASSLGTAVLDTQYFGPGTRLTVL.

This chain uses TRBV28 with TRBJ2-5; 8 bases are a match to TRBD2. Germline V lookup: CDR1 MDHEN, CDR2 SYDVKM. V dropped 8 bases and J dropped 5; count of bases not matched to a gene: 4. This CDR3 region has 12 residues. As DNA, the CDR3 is TGTGCCAGCTCCGGGGGGGTTGAGACCCAGTACTTC. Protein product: CASSGGVETQYF.

The chain's CDR3 is CASSSQGADSPLHF. CDR3 coding DNA: TGTGCCAGCAGCTCACAGGGGGCCGATTCACCCCTCCACTTT. J is TRBJ1-6 and V is TRBV7-9; 9 bases are a match to TRBD1. With V trimmed by 4 bases and J by 8 bases, 3 bases remained unmatched. Germline values: CDR1 SEHNR, CDR2 FQNEAQ (reference sequence). This CDR3 is built from 14 residues.

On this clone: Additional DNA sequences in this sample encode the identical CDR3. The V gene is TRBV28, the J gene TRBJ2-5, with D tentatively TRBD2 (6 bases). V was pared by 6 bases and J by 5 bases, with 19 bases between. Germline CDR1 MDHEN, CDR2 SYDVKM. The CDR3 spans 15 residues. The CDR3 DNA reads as TGTGCCAGCAGACTTACGCGGAGGGCACAGGAGACCCAGTACTTC. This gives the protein CASRLTRRAQETQYF.

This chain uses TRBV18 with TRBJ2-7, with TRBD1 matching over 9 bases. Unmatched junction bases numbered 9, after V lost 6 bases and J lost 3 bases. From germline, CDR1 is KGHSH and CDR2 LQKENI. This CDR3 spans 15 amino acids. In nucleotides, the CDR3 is TGTGCCAGCTCCCGAGACAGGGGGAAGGACTACGAGCAGTACTTC. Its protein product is CASSRDRGKDYEQYF.

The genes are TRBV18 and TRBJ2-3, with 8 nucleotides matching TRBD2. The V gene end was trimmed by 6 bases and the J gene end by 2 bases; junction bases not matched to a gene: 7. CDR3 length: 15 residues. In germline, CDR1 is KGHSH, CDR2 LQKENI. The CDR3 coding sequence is TGTGCCAGCTCGCCTACTAGCGGTCACACAGATACGCAGTATTTT. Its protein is CASSPTSGHTDTQYF.

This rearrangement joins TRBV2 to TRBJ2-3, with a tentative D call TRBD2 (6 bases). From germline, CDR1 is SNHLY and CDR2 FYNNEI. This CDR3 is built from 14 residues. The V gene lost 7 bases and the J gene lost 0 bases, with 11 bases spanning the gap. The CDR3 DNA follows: TGTGCCAGCAAAGCGGGCCTAAGCACAGATACGCAGTATTTT. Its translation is CASKAGLSTDTQYF. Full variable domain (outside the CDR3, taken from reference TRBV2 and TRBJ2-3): EPEVTQTPSHQVTQMGQEVILRCVPISNHLYFYWYRQILGQKVEFLVSFYNNEISEKSEIFDDQFSVERPDGSNFTLKIRSTKLEDSAMYFCASKAGLSTDTQYFGPGTRLTVL.

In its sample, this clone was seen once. CDR3 nucleotides: TGTGCCAGCAGTTACTCAGGAGAATCAACTAATGAAAAACTGTTTTTT. This gives the protein CASSYSGESTNEKLFF. The rearrangement uses TRBV6-5 and TRBJ1-4; D is ambiguous. The CDR3 covers 16 residues. Trimming pared 0 bases from V and 0 bases from J, leaving 8 bases between. CDR1 MNHEY and CDR2 SVGAGI come from the germline V gene.

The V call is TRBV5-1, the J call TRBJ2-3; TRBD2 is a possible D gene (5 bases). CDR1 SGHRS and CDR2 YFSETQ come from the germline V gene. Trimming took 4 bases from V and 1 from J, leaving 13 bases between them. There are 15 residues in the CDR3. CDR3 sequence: CASSPPTRGTDTQYF. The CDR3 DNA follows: TGCGCCAGCAGCCCTCCTACTAGGGGCACAGATACGCAGTATTTT. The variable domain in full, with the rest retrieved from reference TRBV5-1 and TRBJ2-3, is KAGVTQTPRYLIKTRGQQVTLSCSPISGHRSVSWYQQTPGQGLQFLFEYFSETQRNKGNFPGRFSGRQFSNSRSEMNVSTLELGDSALYLCASSPPTRGTDTQYFGPGTRLTVL.